This TCR beta chain comes out of a study of neurological immune-mediated disorders. Time point in this sample: technical triplicate 1. About a million sorted CD4+ or CD8+ T cells made each library. The germline CDR1 and CDR2 sequences are MNHEY and SVGAGI. V lost 0 bases to trimming and J lost 1 base, with 7 bases between them. CDR3 length: 14 residues. This clonotype was counted ten times or more. Its antigen is not known. Study-level points and caveats: Whereas HTLV-1-associated myelopathy showed the most TCR clonal expansion, multiple sclerosis showed the least, with levels below those of healthy controls.

cDNA synthesis was performed by 5'RACE with 10-nucleotide random UMIs. Each CDR3 protein is one row after TCRdb ran MiXCR on the 5' RACE reads. The sample yields fewer than 25,000 distinct CDR3 sequences, around 13% seen once. The sequence was collected from a female donor with HTLV-1-associated myelopathy (HAM/TSP). The rearrangement joins TRBV6-5 to TRBJ2-7; D call uncertain. Sequenced material: CD4+ T cells from blood. The CDR3 DNA reads TGTGCCAGCAGTTACTCCGCAGGATCCTACGAGCAGTACTTC. Encoded protein: CASSYSAGSYEQYF.